These T cell receptor beta chains were read from a single sample in a study of post-analysis software for immune sequencing data. One entry per CDR3 protein results from TCRdb running MiXCR on the PCR reads. The table includes about 570,000 distinct CDR3 sequences, around 34% detected once. The sequencing sample was made of blood. Receptors were obtained from a girl aged 2-17 years with multiple sclerosis. CDR3s include the opening cysteine and the closing phenylalanine or tryptophan.

j_call v_call cdr3_aa
TRBJ2-7 TRBV6-1 CASRDRGVYEQYF
TRBJ1-6 TRBV5-5 CASSLRGGGSPLHF
TRBJ2-1 TRBV9 CASSFLGQGLNEQFF
TRBJ2-5 TRBV20-1 CSAPEPVQGAETQYF
TRBJ2-5 TRBV20-1 CSASDTGEETQYF
TRBJ1-2 TRBV9 CASSPGGRDRDYGYTF
TRBJ2-3 TRBV6-5 CASSYSSALAQYF
TRBJ1-5 TRBV27 CASSLRGDRVYQPQHF
TRBJ2-2 TRBV10-3 CAIRDGQRTTGELFF
TRBJ2-5 TRBV18 CASSLPIVVAEETQYF
TRBJ1-2 TRBV5-1 CASSARDRGYGYTF
TRBJ2-1 TRBV7-7 CASSLGVLTNNEQFF
TRBJ2-7 TRBV7-9 CASSFSGARYEQYF
TRBJ2-1 TRBV20-1 CSARVPRQVGSNEQFF
TRBJ1-1 TRBV10-2 CATEQGAQNTEAFF
TRBJ2-5 TRBV27 CASSGVGETQYF
TRBJ1-4 TRBV5-6 CASSWRDREGEKLFF
TRBJ2-2 TRBV19 CASSVTGSLYTGELFF
TRBJ2-6 TRBV6-4 CASSDSDRGSGANVLTF
TRBJ2-1 TRBV12-5 CASQAGTTYYNEQFF
TRBJ2-2 TRBV11-1 CASSLPRQQKRPIKRGAPGELFF
TRBJ2-3 TRBV29-1 CSVEDWGAQPDTQYF
TRBJ2-5 TRBV12-3/TRBV12-4 CASSLRLGPPGQYF
TRBJ1-2 TRBV11-2 CASSLDLTVSYGYTF